Below are 32 T cell receptor beta chains sequenced from a single sample in a study of blood T cell repertoires in COVID-19. The assay was immunoSEQ multiplex PCR, and TCRdb's table has in-frame clones only and misses some. This table holds roughly 330,000 clones, approximately 90% found once. Sequencing input: PBMCs or T cells enriched from blood (not recorded which). The receptor set was obtained from a woman aged 30 to 39 who had recovered from COVID-19.

The chain employs TRBV29-1 and TRBJ1-5, with 9 nucleotides matching TRBD1. The CDR3 extends over 13 amino acids. From germline, CDR1 is SQVTM and CDR2 ANQGSEA. V was clipped by 6 bases and J by 4 bases; unmatched bases: 4. For the CDR3, the DNA is TGCAGCGTCGGGACAGGGTTAAATCAGCCCCAGCATTTT. It is translated as CSVGTGLNQPQHF.

V usage is TRBV2 and J usage is TRBJ2-1; perhaps TRBD1 as D (6 bases). V lost 0 bases, J lost 4 bases, and 10 bases lay in between. The CDR3 is 15 residues long. Per the germline V gene, CDR1 is SNHLY and CDR2 is FYNNEI. This CDR3 reads CASSEARGQYNEQFF. In DNA, the CDR3 is TGTGCCAGCAGTGAAGCCAGGGGCCAATACAATGAGCAGTTCTTC.

The chain carries TRBV6-5 and TRBJ1-2, with D maybe TRBD1 (5 bases). CDR3 size: 15 residues. Germline CDR1 is MNHEY and CDR2 is SVGAGI. The V end was cut by 1 base, the J end by 7 bases, with 16 bases between. This CDR3 reads CASSYYQAREGGYTF. The CDR3 DNA reads as TGTGCCAGCAGTTACTACCAGGCCAGGGAGGGTGGCTACACCTTC.

The CDR3 spells CASSHGGDINYGYTF. As DNA, the CDR3 is TGTGCCAGCAGCCATGGGGGGGACATTAACTATGGCTACACCTTC. This chain joins TRBV4-2 and TRBJ1-2; maybe TRBD1 (6 bases). This CDR3 contains 15 residues. Trimming stripped 3 bases from V and 1 base from J, with 12 bases between. CDR1 is LGHNA and CDR2 is YNFKEQ in the germline V gene.

The V gene is TRBV11-2, the J gene TRBJ2-7, with no clear D. V lost 4 bases, J lost 4 bases, and 14 bases lay in between. This CDR3 region has 14 residues. The germline CDR1 and CDR2 sequences are SGHAT and FQNNGV. The CDR3 DNA sequence: TGTGCCAGCAGCTCCGTCCAGACTGCATACGAGCAGTACTTC. Its protein product is CASSSVQTAYEQYF. Variable domain in full (rest from reference TRBV11-2 and TRBJ2-7): EAGVAQSPRYKIIEKRQSVAFWCNPISGHATLYWYQQILGQGPKLLIQFQNNGVVDDSQLPKDRFSAERLKGVDSTLKIQPAKLEDSAVYLCASSSVQTAYEQYFGPGTRLTVT.

In its sample, this clone was seen once. This chain links TRBV7-2 with TRBJ2-2, with D perhaps TRBD1 (5 bases). The germline gives CDR1 SGHTA, CDR2 FQGNSA. The CDR3 consists of 16 residues. V was pared by 1 base and J by 4 bases, with 13 bases between. This chain's CDR3 is CASSLGQGVFTGELFF. CDR3 nucleotides: TGTGCCAGCAGCTTAGGTCAGGGCGTTTTCACCGGGGAGCTGTTTTTT.

J is TRBJ1-1 and V is TRBV18; D may be TRBD1 (6 bases). The CDR3 is 15 amino acids. CDR1 is KGHSH, CDR2 LQKENI, per germline. V gave up 6 bases and J gave up 5 bases, with 19 bases separating them. CDR3 sequence (DNA): TGTGCCAGCTCCCCAGGGGTAGGGGGTAGGACTGAAGCTTTCTTT. This encodes CASSPGVGGRTEAFF. Together with reference TRBV18 and TRBJ1-1, the CDR3 gives the full variable domain: NAGVMQNPRHLVRRRGQEARLRCSPMKGHSHVYWYRQLPEEGLKFMVYLQKENIIDESGMPKERFSAEFPKEGPSILRIQQVVRGDSAAYFCASSPGVGGRTEAFFGQGTRLTVV.

The chain employs TRBV3-1 (or the pseudogene TRBV3-2) and TRBJ2-3; the match to TRBD2 covers 10 bases. V was clipped by 4 bases and J by 2 bases; unmatched bases: 9. The CDR3 runs to 17 residues. Germline V lookup: CDR1 LGHDT, CDR2 YNNKEL (reference sequence). For the CDR3, the DNA is TGTGCCAGCAGCCCCGAGCGGGGGGGCCGGGTCACAGATACGCAGTATTTT. Its protein product is CASSPERGGRVTDTQYF.

The V gene is TRBV6-5, the J gene TRBJ1-2, with no clear D. Trimming removed 4 bases from V and 5 bases from J, with 17 bases in between. In germline, CDR1 is MNHEY, CDR2 SVGAGI. The CDR3 covers 15 residues. CDR3 in DNA: TGTGCCAGCAGTTTCCGAGCCGCCTATTCTTATGGCTACACCTTC. This encodes CASSFRAAYSYGYTF.

DNA of the CDR3: TGTGCCAGTAGTATAGACGGGGTCCTGGGGCCCCTCCACTTT. Protein: CASSIDGVLGPLHF. The J gene is TRBJ1-6, the V gene TRBV19, with D unresolved. V was clipped by 0 bases and J by 13 bases, with 13 bases between them. Germline V CDR1 and CDR2: LNHDA, SQIVND (reference sequence). The CDR3 totals 14 residues.

The gene calls are TRBV30 and TRBJ2-3, with 11 bases lining up with TRBD2. From germline, CDR1 is GTSNPN and CDR2 SVGIG (reference sequence). With 1 base clipped from V and 5 bases from J, the junction kept 2 bases outside the gene matches. The CDR3 is made up of 14 amino acids. This CDR3 is CAWSALAGGDTQYF. The CDR3 nucleotides are TGTGCCTGGAGTGCTCTAGCGGGGGGAGATACGCAGTATTTT.

The rearrangement uses TRBV27 and TRBJ1-2, with D tentatively TRBD1 (6 bases). Germline V CDR1 and CDR2: MNHEY, SMNVEV (reference sequence). The V end lost 10 bases, the J end lost 5 bases, and 14 bases lay between the germline ends. This CDR3 has 12 amino acids. Here the CDR3 DNA reads TGTGCCACGCGGGGGGCAGCTTATGGCTACACCTTC. It translates to CATRGAAYGYTF.

The J gene is TRBJ1-2, the V gene TRBV15; D is ambiguous. CDR3 length: 12 amino acids. Trimming cost V 4 bases and J 7 bases, with 10 bases left between them. CDR1 is LNHNV and CDR2 is YYDKDF in the germline V gene (reference sequence). The CDR3 region has the DNA TGTGCCACCAGCAAGACTGACCTTGGCTACACCTTC. Encoded protein: CATSKTDLGYTF. Complete variable domain (other parts from reference TRBV15 and TRBJ1-2): DAMVIQNPRYQVTQFGKPVTLSCSQTLNHNVMYWYQQKSSQAPKLLFHYYDKDFNNEADTPDNFQSRRPNTSFCFLDIRSPGLGDTAMYLCATSKTDLGYTFGSGTRLTVV.

This chain links TRBV30 with TRBJ1-6; 8 nucleotides agree with TRBD1. J was trimmed by 6 bases and V by 5 bases; bases with no gene match: 6. CDR3 length equals 14 residues. The germline gives CDR1 GTSNPN, CDR2 SVGIG (reference sequence). The CDR3 coding sequence is TGTGCCTGGGAAACCGGGACAGGTAATTCACCCCTCCACTTT. This translates into CAWETGTGNSPLHF.

The V gene is TRBV7-9, the J gene TRBJ2-1; 12 positions match TRBD2. The J segment lost 3 bases and the V segment lost 4 bases, leaving 4 bases of the junction unmatched. The CDR3 consists of 16 residues. Germline V CDR1 and CDR2: SEHNR, FQNEAQ (reference sequence). The CDR3 region has the DNA TGTGCCAGCAGCTCATCTAGCGGGGGGGACTACAATGAGCAGTTCTTC. Translating it yields CASSSSSGGDYNEQFF.

The DNA for the CDR3 is TGTGCCACCCGGTACGGTGGTAATGAGCAGTTCTTC. It is translated as CATRYGGNEQFF. The chain recombines TRBV6-5 with TRBJ2-1; no clear D gene. There are 12 residues in the CDR3. Germline assignment: CDR1 MNHEY and CDR2 SVGAGI. Trimming removed 10 bases from V and 7 bases from J, with 14 bases in between.

The chain is built from TRBV2 and TRBJ1-4; the D gene is possibly TRBD1 (6 bases). Trimming took off 8 bases at V and 9 bases at J, with 16 bases between the two ends. The CDR3 runs 13 residues. From germline, CDR1 is SNHLY and CDR2 FYNNEI. CDR3 coding DNA: TGTGCCAGCTGCTGGAGACAGGCTAAAAAACTGTTTTTT. This encodes CASCWRQAKKLFF.

The chain couples TRBV6-5 to TRBJ2-7; D perhaps matches TRBD1 (6 bases). Trimming took off 4 bases at V and 4 bases at J, with 20 bases between the two ends. This CDR3 has 16 residues. Germline V gives CDR1 MNHEY, CDR2 SVGAGI. The DNA for the CDR3 is TGTGCCAGCAGTTCTCACCGCAGAGGACAGCATTACGAGCAGTACTTC. Translation: CASSSHRRGQHYEQYF.

The chain combines TRBV5-5 with TRBJ1-6; 9 positions match TRBD1. There are 16 residues in the CDR3. Trimming took 5 bases from V and 9 from J; bases not matched to a gene: 12. Germline V gives CDR1 SGHKS, CDR2 YYEKEE (reference sequence). Here the CDR3 DNA reads TGTGCCAGCAGGCAACTTAGACAGGGGGGGGGTTCACCCCTCCACTTT. Protein: CASRQLRQGGGSPLHF.

This clone showed up just once. The chain uses TRBV12-5 and TRBJ1-2; 8 bases are a match to TRBD1. Losses at the gene ends were 0 bases for V and 0 bases for J; bases not matched to a gene: 9. Germline V gives CDR1 LGHNT, CDR2 FRNRAP. The CDR3 sequence is 18 residues long. CDR3 DNA sequence: TGTGCTAGTGGTTTGGTCGGGCAGGGGGCATTAGCTAACTATGGCTACACCTTC. Encoded protein: CASGLVGQGALANYGYTF.

This chain joins TRBV19 and TRBJ1-1; maybe TRBD1 (6 bases). The germline V gene encodes CDR1 LNHDA and CDR2 SQIVND (reference sequence). Deletions cut 6 bases from V and 0 bases from J, with 14 bases between. CDR3 length: 15 residues. The CDR3 spells CASRWGPQLNTEAFF. CDR3 nucleotides: TGTGCCAGTAGATGGGGGCCGCAGTTGAACACTGAAGCTTTCTTT.

The V and J genes are TRBV6-5 and TRBJ1-3; a possible D gene is TRBD1 (6 bases). This CDR3 has 14 amino acids. Germline V gene data show CDR1 as MNHEY and CDR2 as SVGAGI. V lost 6 bases to trimming and J lost 2 bases, with 11 bases between them. The CDR3 loop is CASSSGTPGNTIYF. The CDR3 DNA follows: TGTGCCAGCAGCTCCGGGACACCTGGAAACACCATATATTTT.

J is TRBJ1-1 and V is TRBV27; 10 positions agree with TRBD1. The CDR3 loop spans 15 amino acids. The germline V gene has CDR1 MNHEY and CDR2 SMNVEV (reference sequence). The junction had 4 bases not matched to a gene; V was cut back by 5 bases and J by 1 base. For the CDR3, the DNA is TGTGCCAGCAGTAGGACAGGGGGGGGGAACACTGAAGCTTTCTTT. It specifies CASSRTGGGNTEAFF.

This chain joins TRBV3-1 (or the pseudogene TRBV3-2) and TRBJ2-7; D is perhaps TRBD1 (6 bases). Trimming took 1 base from V and 0 from J, leaving 13 bases between them. The CDR3 length is 16 residues. The germline V gene has CDR1 LGHDT and CDR2 YNNKEL (reference sequence). CDR3: CASSQVPTGHSYEQYF. The CDR3 DNA reads as TGTGCCAGCAGCCAAGTCCCTACGGGACACTCCTACGAGCAGTACTTC.

Here the CDR3 DNA reads TGTGCCAGTAGTGGGCGTAGTGGTAGCAATCAGCCCCAGCATTTT. Translated: CASSGRSGSNQPQHF. The chain links TRBV19 to TRBJ1-5; D is undetermined. Trimming shortened V by 5 bases and J by 0 bases, and 11 bases separated the two germline ends. This CDR3 comprises 15 residues. Germline V lookup: CDR1 LNHDA, CDR2 SQIVND (reference sequence).

The rearrangement uses TRBV2 and TRBJ2-7; possible D gene TRBD1, 5 bases. V shed 6 bases and J shed 2 bases, with 11 bases lying between them. CDR1 and CDR2 from the germline V gene are SNHLY and FYNNEI. The CDR3 spans 13 residues. The DNA of the CDR3 is TGTGCCAGCAGCCCCGACAGTACCTACGAGCAGTACTTC. Its translation is CASSPDSTYEQYF.

The chain employs TRBV4-1 and TRBJ2-7; TRBD2 aligns across 7 bases. The V and J ends lost 0 bases and 2 bases, in that order; junction bases with no gene match: 4. There are 15 residues in the CDR3. Germline V gene lookup returns CDR1 MGHRA and CDR2 YSYEKL. Here the CDR3 DNA reads TGCGCCAGCAGCCAAGAGCGTGCGGGGGCCTACGAGCAGTACTTC. Translated: CASSQERAGAYEQYF.

The chain carries TRBV9 and TRBJ2-3; D may be TRBD2 (6 bases). The V gene's germline CDR1 is SGDLS and CDR2 YYNGEE. The CDR3 sequence is 16 residues long. V was clipped by 3 bases and J by 3 bases, with 17 bases between them. For the CDR3, the DNA is TGTGCCAGCAGCGCTGGGACTCACGGTCGTACAGATACGCAGTATTTT. Its protein product is CASSAGTHGRTDTQYF. Combining the CDR3 with reference TRBV9 and TRBJ2-3 gives the whole variable domain DSGVTQTPKHLITATGQRVTLRCSPRSGDLSVYWYQQSLDQGLQFLIQYYNGEERAKGNILERFSAQQFPDLHSELNLSSLELGDSALYFCASSAGTHGRTDTQYFGPGTRLTVL.

The rearrangement joins TRBV24-1 to TRBJ1-5; D not certain. CDR3 length: 14 residues. V lost 1 base and J 4 bases, leaving 7 bases between the germline ends. CDR1 KGHDR and CDR2 SFDVKD come from the germline V gene. The CDR3: CATSDLNSNQPQHF. The DNA for the CDR3 is TGTGCCACCAGTGATTTAAACAGTAATCAGCCCCAGCATTTT.

For the CDR3, the DNA is TGTGCCATCAGTGAGGGACAGGGTTTAGACACTGAAGCTTTCTTT. Translation gives CAISEGQGLDTEAFF. The chain has TRBV10-3 and TRBJ1-1; 8 bases line up with TRBD1. CDR1 and CDR2 (germline): ENHRY, SYGVKD. V was pared by 2 bases and J by 3 bases, with 5 bases of the junction left unmatched. The CDR3 runs to 15 residues.

The V gene is TRBV6-6, the J gene TRBJ1-2, with no clear D. CDR3 length equals 16 residues. Trimming shortened V by 4 bases and J by 6 bases, and 21 bases separated the two germline ends. From germline, CDR1 is MNHNY and CDR2 SVGAGI (reference sequence). The CDR3 DNA reads as TGTGCCAGCAGTTCCCAACAAGAGGGAGTAACCCATGGCTACACCTTC. Amino acid sequence: CASSSQQEGVTHGYTF.

The J gene is TRBJ2-1, the V gene TRBV4-1, with 11 positions matching TRBD2. The CDR3 spans 15 residues. Germline V gene lookup returns CDR1 MGHRA and CDR2 YSYEKL. The ends lost 4 bases at V and 12 bases at J; junction bases unmatched: 11. CDR3 amino acids: CASSPLLAGEGGQFF. CDR3 in DNA: TGCGCCAGCAGCCCCTTACTAGCGGGGGAAGGGGGGCAGTTCTTC.